The rows below give T cell receptor beta chains drawn from one sample of a study of T cell changes during pregnancy in multiple sclerosis. The assay was immunoSEQ multiplex PCR, and TCRdb's table has in-frame clones only and misses some. The top ten hold more than 2% of the sample, which has about 64,000 clones, 90% seen once. The sequencing here drew on peripheral blood, taken in the second trimester of pregnancy. All receptors come from a female donor in good health, enrolled as a control in a pregnancy study. CDR3s include the opening cysteine and the closing phenylalanine or tryptophan. The D gene is left open where the match is weak. Size is stated for part of the rows, as once, few or many counts, or as a class when the clone is expanded.

D	V	size	J	CDR3	DNA
.	TRBV11-2	.	TRBJ2-1	CASSLARSGRRNEQFF	TGTGCCAGCAGCTTAGCCCGAAGCGGGCGTCGTAATGAGCAGTTCTTC
.	TRBV4-1	.	TRBJ2-2	CASSQDGGLSGELFF	TGCGCCAGCAGCCAAGACGGGGGTTTGTCCGGGGAGCTGTTTTTT
TRBD2	TRBV6-1	.	TRBJ2-7	CASRAGTSGTYEQYF	TGTGCCAGCAGGGCCGGGACTAGCGGTACCTACGAGCAGTACTTC
TRBD1	TRBV18	.	TRBJ1-2	CASSRIRDRGVYGYTF	TGTGCCAGCTCACGGATCCGGGACAGGGGTGTCTATGGCTACACCTTC
TRBD2	TRBV18	.	TRBJ2-7	CASSPRGGEQYF	TGTGCCAGCTCACCACGCGGGGGGGAGCAGTACTTC
.	TRBV15	.	TRBJ2-3	CATDLGHGTDTQYF	TGTGCCACCGATTTGGGCCACGGCACAGATACGCAGTATTTT
TRBD2	TRBV5-4	.	TRBJ2-2	CASSPDPGGQVTGELFF	TGTGCCAGCAGCCCAGACCCGGGGGGGCAGGTCACCGGGGAGCTGTTTTTT
TRBD1	TRBV9	few	TRBJ1-2	CASLSGGGYTF	TGTGCCAGCCTCTCAGGGGGAGGCTACACCTTC
TRBD2	TRBV7-9	.	TRBJ2-3	CASSSSSGRANTQYF	TGTGCCAGCAGCTCATCTAGCGGGAGGGCTAATACGCAGTATTTT
.	TRBV19	.	TRBJ2-3	CASSRGGADTQYF	TGTGCCAGTAGTAGGGGGGGGGCCGATACGCAGTATTTT
.	TRBV29-1	.	TRBJ2-1	CSVEGPIQDEQFF	TGCAGCGTTGAAGGTCCCATCCAGGATGAGCAGTTCTTC
.	TRBV2	.	TRBJ2-3	CASSELLSTDTQYF	TGTGCCAGCAGTGAACTCCTAAGCACAGATACGCAGTATTTT
.	TRBV7-2	.	TRBJ2-1	CASTQRRVGDEQFF	TGTGCCAGCACCCAGCGGAGGGTGGGGGATGAGCAGTTCTTC
.	TRBV5-1	.	TRBJ2-5	CASSLAGRGRSQETQYF	TGCGCCAGCAGCTTGGCAGGCAGGGGACGGAGCCAAGAGACCCAGTACTTC
TRBD1	TRBV7-2	.	TRBJ2-5	CASSSLDRAETQYF	TGTGCCAGCAGCTCCTTGGACAGGGCGGAGACCCAGTACTTC